Each of the 3 T cell receptor beta chains below was sequenced from the same sample in a study of cytomegalovirus exposure and HLA in healthy donors. Amplification used 60 Vbeta primers and 13 Jbeta primers. TCRdb keeps only in-frame clones here, not all; method: immunoSEQ multiplex PCR. Among approximately 200,000 clones, around 83% were seen once, and the ten largest hold more than 1.3%. The sample taken for sequencing was PBMCs. The source of these receptors is a girl between 10 and 17 years old in good health and CMV-seronegative.

The gene calls are TRBV28 and TRBJ1-2, with D possibly TRBD1 on 6 matching bases. Per the germline V gene, CDR1 is MDHEN and CDR2 is SYDVKM. The CDR3 has 12 residues. Trimming left V 6 bases short and J 4 bases short, with 9 bases between. The CDR3 bases are TGTGCCAGCAGGAGGGGGACCTATGGCTACACCTTC. As protein: CASRRGTYGYTF.

In this sample, this clone turned up once. The gene calls are TRBV9 and TRBJ1-3; the D is unclear. This CDR3 spans 16 amino acids. Looked up from germline, CDR1 is SGDLS and CDR2 is YYNGEE. Trimming removed 3 bases at V and 3 bases at J, with 16 bases between. The CDR3 nucleotides read TGTGCCAGCAGCGCCTCGACGGTCGGAGTTGGAAACACCATATATTTT. It translates to CASSASTVGVGNTIYF. The full variable domain, rest sourced from reference TRBV9 and TRBJ1-3, is DSGVTQTPKHLITATGQRVTLRCSPRSGDLSVYWYQQSLDQGLQFLIQYYNGEERAKGNILERFSAQQFPDLHSELNLSSLELGDSALYFCASSASTVGVGNTIYFGEGSWLTVV.

This chain uses TRBV2 with TRBJ1-2, with 9 bases aligning to TRBD1. The CDR3 length is 14 residues. Germline V gene data show CDR1 as SNHLY and CDR2 as FYNNEI. J lost 6 bases, V lost 9 bases, and 11 bases had no gene match. This chain's CDR3 is CARLLTGTGNGYTF. The CDR3, as DNA: TGTGCCAGACTACTAACCGGGACAGGGAATGGCTACACCTTC.